These 26 T cell receptor beta chains share one sample of origin, sequenced in a study of cytomegalovirus exposure and HLA in healthy donors. The primer mix had 60 Vbeta and 13 Jbeta primers. Profiling relied on immunoSEQ multiplex PCR, and the TCRdb table lists in-frame clones only, not all of them. The sample contains more than 80,000 clones, approximately 75% of which appear only once. Sample: PBMCs. All receptors derive from a female donor in good health and CMV-seropositive.

The genes are TRBV2 and TRBJ2-5; 13 nucleotides match TRBD2. CDR3 size: 14 residues. Germline CDR1 SNHLY, CDR2 FYNNEI. V trimming: 4 bases; J trimming: 5 bases; junction bases outside the gene matches: 1. CDR3: CASSVLAGGETQYF. The CDR3 DNA reads as TGTGCCAGCAGTGTACTAGCGGGAGGGGAGACCCAGTACTTC.

This sequence joins TRBV15 and TRBJ2-3; 8 bases align to TRBD2. Trimming removed 8 bases from V and 3 bases from J; junction bases left unmatched: 10. This CDR3 is built from 15 residues. Germline loops: CDR1 LNHNV, CDR2 YYDKDF (reference sequence). CDR3 in amino acids: CATGRTAGVTDTQYF. In nucleotides, the CDR3 is TGTGCCACCGGGAGAACAGCGGGGGTGACAGATACGCAGTATTTT.

The V and J genes are TRBV30 and TRBJ1-6; 9 bases line up with TRBD1. Germline trimming cut 1 base from V and 10 bases from J; bases unmatched to any gene: 11. The CDR3 is made up of 16 amino acids. Germline V gives CDR1 GTSNPN, CDR2 SVGIG (reference sequence). The CDR3 bases are TGTGCCTGGAGTGCCGACGGGACAGGGTTTATGTCACCCCTCCACTTT. Protein: CAWSADGTGFMSPLHF. The variable domain in full, completed from reference TRBV30 and TRBJ1-6, reads SQTIHQWPATLVQPVGSPLSLECTVEGTSNPNLYWYRQAAGRGLQLLFYSVGIGQISSEVPQNLSASRPQDRQFILSSKKLLLSDSGFYLCAWSADGTGFMSPLHFGNGTRLTVT.

This clone was detected only once. V is TRBV7-9 and J is TRBJ2-3; possibly TRBD1 for D (6 bases). Germline loops: CDR1 SEHNR, CDR2 FQNEAQ (reference sequence). V was trimmed by 2 bases and J by 2 bases, leaving 8 bases between them. This CDR3 is built from 14 residues. This CDR3 is CASSLTGNTDTQYF. As DNA, the CDR3 is TGTGCCAGCAGCTTAACAGGGAACACAGATACGCAGTATTTT.

The J gene is TRBJ1-1, the V gene TRBV19, with unresolved D. CDR3 length equals 13 residues. The germline V gene has CDR1 LNHDA and CDR2 SQIVND (reference sequence). Trimming left V 2 bases short and J 0 bases short, with 4 bases between. For the CDR3, the DNA is TGTGCCAGTAGTATATATGTGAACACTGAAGCTTTCTTT. Its translation is CASSIYVNTEAFF.

The rearrangement uses TRBV7-2 and TRBJ1-6; tentatively, D is TRBD1 (5 bases). The CDR3 consists of 15 residues. Trimming took off 5 bases at V and 6 bases at J, with 14 bases between the two ends. Germline lookup yields CDR1 SGHTA and CDR2 FQGNSA. As DNA, the CDR3 is TGTGCCAGCAGCCCGGGGGGATTGGGTAATTCACCCCTCCACTTT. Protein sequence: CASSPGGLGNSPLHF.

The chain recombines TRBV6-6 with TRBJ2-1; the D is unclear. The CDR3 covers 11 residues. From germline, CDR1 is MNHNY and CDR2 SVGAGI (reference sequence). The V gene lost 8 bases and the J gene lost 4 bases, with 6 bases spanning the gap. Here the CDR3 reads CASAEYNEQFF. CDR3 coding DNA: TGTGCCAGCGCGGAGTACAATGAGCAGTTCTTC.

V and J are TRBV9 and TRBJ2-1, with D perhaps TRBD1 (6 bases). This CDR3 region has 12 residues. Germline V CDR1 and CDR2: SGDLS, YYNGEE. V lost 4 bases, J lost 6 bases, and 8 bases lay in between. Here the CDR3 reads CASSRTVNEQFF. The CDR3 nucleotides are TGTGCCAGCAGCAGGACAGTCAATGAGCAGTTCTTC.

The count of this clone is one. As DNA, the CDR3 is TGCGCCAGCGCCCGACGACTTGGGGGGGGAGAGACCCAGTACTTC. Amino acids: CASARRLGGGETQYF. The chain uses TRBV5-1 and TRBJ2-5; 7 nucleotides match TRBD2. The CDR3 is made up of 15 amino acids. Trimming took 7 bases from V and 4 from J; bases not matched to a gene: 13. The germline gives CDR1 SGHRS, CDR2 YFSETQ.

A note on this clone: Germline is not matched at one junction end, which may reflect a read error. The gene calls are TRBV2 and TRBJ1-4; 7 nucleotides agree with TRBD1. The germline V gene has CDR1 SNHLY and CDR2 FYNNEI. The CDR3 has 12 residues. CDR3 in DNA: TGTGCCAGCATTGAACAGGGGCGAGGGCTGTTTTTT. Amino acid sequence: CASIEQGRGLFF.

This chain uses TRBV11-3 with TRBJ2-5; 7 bases map to TRBD1. CDR1 and CDR2 from the germline V gene are SGHNT and YENEEA. The CDR3 extends over 15 amino acids. Trimming at V came to 1 base and at J to 5 bases, leaving 7 bases not matched to a gene. CDR3 sequence (DNA): TGTGCCAGCAGCTTAGGGTCAGGGGGATTGGAGACCCAGTACTTC. It codes for CASSLGSGGLETQYF.

This clone is a singleton in its sample. This chain joins TRBV28 and TRBJ2-7; D may be TRBD1 (5 bases). CDR3 length: 15 amino acids. Germline values: CDR1 MDHEN, CDR2 SYDVKM. V was trimmed by 0 bases and J by 3 bases, leaving 12 bases between them. DNA of the CDR3: TGTGCCAGCAGTTTATGGCCCGTGACAGTCTACGAGCAGTACTTC. It yields the protein CASSLWPVTVYEQYF.

The chain has TRBV25-1 and TRBJ2-3, with 8 bases matching TRBD2. CDR1 is MGHDK and CDR2 is SYGVNS in the germline V gene. Unmatched junction bases numbered 1, after V lost 2 bases and J lost 0 bases. There are 15 residues in the CDR3. The CDR3 DNA reads as TGTGCCAGCAGTGAAATAGCGGGGAGCACAGATACGCAGTATTTT. Translation: CASSEIAGSTDTQYF.

J is TRBJ1-6 and V is TRBV7-2; 7 bases are shared with TRBD1. The junction had 4 bases not matched to a gene; V was cut back by 2 bases and J by 6 bases. Germline CDR1 SGHTA, CDR2 FQGNSA. CDR3 size: 15 residues. CDR3 DNA: TGTGCCAGCAGCTTAAGTCGACAGGGTAATTCACCCCTCCACTTT. It yields the protein CASSLSRQGNSPLHF. Full variable domain (outside the CDR3, taken from reference TRBV7-2 and TRBJ1-6): GAGVSQSPSNKVTEKGKDVELRCDPISGHTALYWYRQSLGQGLEFLIYFQGNSAPDKSGLPSDRFSAERTGGSVSTLTIQRTQQEDSAVYLCASSLSRQGNSPLHFGNGTRLTVT.

The chain couples TRBV28 to TRBJ1-2, with 8 nucleotides matching TRBD1. Trimming at V came to 8 bases and at J to 2 bases, leaving 1 base not matched to a gene. This CDR3 region has 12 residues. Germline V gene data show CDR1 as MDHEN and CDR2 as SYDVKM. The chain's CDR3 is CASRQGNYGYTF. The CDR3 nucleotides read TGTGCCAGCCGACAGGGGAACTATGGCTACACCTTC.

The chain carries TRBV5-1 and TRBJ2-5; D is possibly TRBD1 (6 bases). Germline CDR1 is SGHRS and CDR2 is YFSETQ. The CDR3 length is 16 residues. Trimming stripped 4 bases from V and 2 bases from J, with 18 bases between. CDR3 loop: CASSPDPTGRQETQYF. CDR3 bases: TGCGCCAGCAGCCCCGACCCGACAGGCCGACAAGAGACCCAGTACTTC.

This clone has a handful of counts. The chain is built from TRBV6-5 and TRBJ1-1; possible D gene TRBD1, 5 bases. Germline values: CDR1 MNHEY, CDR2 SVGAGI. V shed 6 bases and J shed 6 bases, with 14 bases lying between them. The CDR3 runs to 13 residues. CDR3 region: CASRSQGRAEAFF. The CDR3 DNA sequence: TGTGCCAGCAGATCCCAGGGAAGGGCTGAAGCTTTCTTT.

The chain employs TRBV19 and TRBJ1-2, with 7 positions matching TRBD1. V lost 5 bases and J lost 4; bases outside the gene matches: 7. CDR1 is LNHDA, CDR2 SQIVND, per germline (reference sequence). The CDR3 length is 14 residues. This CDR3 is CASSPTGQAYGYTF. CDR3 DNA sequence: TGTGCCAGTAGTCCTACAGGACAGGCCTATGGCTACACCTTC. The variable domain in full, completed from reference TRBV19 and TRBJ1-2, reads DGGITQSPKYLFRKEGQNVTLSCEQNLNHDAMYWYRQDPGQGLRLIYYSQIVNDFQKGDIAEGYSVSREKKESFPLTVTSAQKNPTAFYLCASSPTGQAYGYTFGSGTRLTVV.

This clone was counted between two and nine times. The V call is TRBV7-3, the J call TRBJ2-2; D is ambiguous. The CDR3 has 12 amino acids. Germline V gene sequence: CDR1 SGHTA, CDR2 FQGTGA. Trimming took 6 bases from V and 8 from J, leaving 10 bases between them. CDR3 protein: CASSTPGGELFF. CDR3 coding DNA: TGTGCCAGCAGTACGCCCGGGGGGGAGCTGTTTTTT. The full variable domain, with the rest looked up from reference TRBV7-3 and TRBJ2-2, is GAGVSQTPSNKVTEKGKYVELRCDPISGHTALYWYRQSLGQGPEFLIYFQGTGAADDSGLPNDRFFAVRPEGSVSTLKIQRTERGDSAVYLCASSTPGGELFFGEGSRLTVL.

The CDR3 here is CASSQDPSGTDTQYF. For the CDR3, the DNA is TGCGCCAGCAGCCAAGATCCAAGCGGCACAGATACGCAGTATTTT. The V and J genes are TRBV4-3 and TRBJ2-3; no definite D call. The CDR3 is 15 residues long. Germline V gene lookup returns CDR1 LGHNA and CDR2 YSLEER. V was cut by 0 bases and J by 1 base, with 8 bases left in between.

The chain combines TRBV4-3 with TRBJ1-1, with D possibly being TRBD1 (6 bases). V was shortened by 2 bases and J by 4 bases, with 17 bases between the two germline ends. Germline CDR1 reads LGHNA; CDR2 reads YSLEER. The CDR3 has 16 amino acids. The CDR3 reads CASSQTDRTAGTEAFF. CDR3 DNA sequence: TGCGCCAGCAGCCAAACTGACAGGACCGCAGGCACTGAAGCTTTCTTT.

V and J are TRBV5-4 and TRBJ1-1; D call uncertain. CDR1 SGHNT and CDR2 YYREEE come from the germline V gene (reference sequence). The CDR3 runs 14 residues. Trimming pared 0 bases from V and 6 bases from J, leaving 12 bases between. For the CDR3, the DNA is TGTGCCAGCAGCTTGGGAATTGGAGTCTCTGAAGCTTTCTTT. This translates into CASSLGIGVSEAFF.

The genes are TRBV5-1 and TRBJ2-3; D perhaps matches TRBD1 (6 bases). Trimming shortened V by 10 bases and J by 0 bases, and 15 bases separated the two germline ends. Germline loops: CDR1 SGHRS, CDR2 YFSETQ. There are 14 residues in the CDR3. CDR3 in DNA: TGCGCCTCAACAGGGAAAGCTAGCACAGATACGCAGTATTTT. Its protein product is CASTGKASTDTQYF. Looking up the rest from reference TRBV5-1 and TRBJ2-3 gives the full variable domain: KAGVTQTPRYLIKTRGQQVTLSCSPISGHRSVSWYQQTPGQGLQFLFEYFSETQRNKGNFPGRFSGRQFSNSRSEMNVSTLELGDSALYLCASTGKASTDTQYFGPGTRLTVL.

The chain has TRBV2 and TRBJ1-5; D is unclear. Germline V gene data show CDR1 as SNHLY and CDR2 as FYNNEI. The V and J ends lost 6 bases and 2 bases respectively, with 5 bases between them. The CDR3 has 12 residues. CDR3 bases: TGTGCCAGCAGCATTGGCAATCAGCCCCAGCATTTT. As protein: CASSIGNQPQHF.

The CDR3 protein is CASSLASGGAKETQYF. The CDR3 DNA follows: TGTGCCAGCAGCCTAGCTAGCGGGGGGGCCAAGGAGACCCAGTACTTC. The V gene is TRBV9, the J gene TRBJ2-5; TRBD2 aligns across 12 bases. The CDR3 totals 16 residues. Germline V gene data show CDR1 as SGDLS and CDR2 as YYNGEE. J lost 5 bases, V lost 4 bases, and 9 bases had no gene match. Looking up the rest from reference TRBV9 and TRBJ2-5 gives the full variable domain: DSGVTQTPKHLITATGQRVTLRCSPRSGDLSVYWYQQSLDQGLQFLIQYYNGEERAKGNILERFSAQQFPDLHSELNLSSLELGDSALYFCASSLASGGAKETQYFGPGTRLLVL.

This chain uses TRBV28 with TRBJ2-2; D may be TRBD2 (6 bases). The V gene's germline CDR1 is MDHEN and CDR2 SYDVKM. The CDR3 runs 14 residues. V was cut by 7 bases and J by 5 bases, with 14 bases left in between. CDR3 residues: CASIGGIRTGELFF. The CDR3 coding sequence is TGTGCCAGCATAGGCGGGATCCGGACCGGGGAGCTGTTTTTT. The whole variable domain, filled in from reference TRBV28 and TRBJ2-2, reads DVKVTQSSRYLVKRTGEKVFLECVQDMDHENMFWYRQDPGLGLRLIYFSYDVKMKEKGDIPEGYSVSREKKERFSLILESASTNQTSMYLCASIGGIRTGELFFGEGSRLTVL.